The clone carrying this TCR beta chain was observed a handful of times. Here immunoSEQ multiplex PCR was the method, and the copy in TCRdb shows in-frame clones only, minus some. The sample includes around 150,000 clones, about 86% seen only once; the top ten take roughly 3%. The record originates from a study of blood T cell repertoires in COVID-19. The sequencing sample was made of peripheral blood. This TCR derives from a man between 65 and 80 years old with acute or convalescent COVID-19.

The CDR3: CASSVSKGAEKLFF. Here the CDR3 DNA reads TGTGCCAGCAGCGTGTCGAAGGGGGCTGAAAAACTGTTTTTT. The chain is built from TRBV9 and TRBJ1-4; 7 bases agree with TRBD1. Germline trimming cut 2 bases from V and 7 bases from J; bases unmatched to any gene: 5. Germline V gene lookup returns CDR1 SGDLS and CDR2 YYNGEE. There are 14 residues in the CDR3.